Below, 27 T cell receptor beta chains from the same sample are listed, as sequenced in a study of cytomegalovirus exposure and HLA in healthy donors (dated by TCRdb to about 2017). The library was built by means of the immunoSEQ multiplex PCR assay. Here the immuneACCESS table is served through TCRdb, limited to in-frame sequences with V and J called. Missing clones are a known gap in these copies; in checked studies unresolved V genes cover under half, and the rest lacks a known reason. This sample is represented by over 110,000 clones; 70% to 90% of them were singletons. The ten most abundant clones make up 2.5% to 3.5% of the sample. The sample consisted of PBMCs. These receptors originate from a man between 18 and 29 years old in good health and CMV-seronegative.

The chain joins TRBV7-6 to TRBJ2-1, with TRBD2 identical over 9 bases. The CDR3 is 15 amino acids. V lost 4 bases, J lost 5 bases, and 6 bases stayed unmatched. Per germline, CDR1 SGHVS and CDR2 FNYEAQ. CDR3 residues: CASSWAASGNNEQFF. CDR3 bases: TGTGCCAGCAGCTGGGCGGCTAGCGGGAACAATGAGCAGTTCTTC.

The chain joins TRBV2 to TRBJ2-1; 13 positions match TRBD2. Losses at the gene ends were 4 bases for V and 8 bases for J; bases not matched to a gene: 2. The CDR3 has 14 residues. In germline, CDR1 is SNHLY, CDR2 FYNNEI. The CDR3 nucleotides read TGTGCCAGCAGTGGGACTAGCGGGAGATATGAGCAGTTCTTC. This gives the protein CASSGTSGRYEQFF.

The gene calls are TRBV30 and TRBJ2-7; 8 bases line up with TRBD1. The junction had 6 bases not matched to a gene; V was cut back by 0 bases and J by 2 bases. The CDR3 has 15 amino acids. Germline V gene data show CDR1 as GTSNPN and CDR2 as SVGIG (reference sequence). This CDR3 is CAWSVQYRGTYEQYF. The CDR3 coding sequence is TGTGCCTGGAGTGTACAGTACAGGGGGACCTACGAGCAGTACTTC.

The chain joins TRBV5-4 to TRBJ2-1; 9 bases fit TRBD2. The CDR3 contains 16 residues. Looked up from germline, CDR1 is SGHNT and CDR2 is YYREEE (reference sequence). V dropped 3 bases and J dropped 7; count of bases not matched to a gene: 11. The CDR3 region is CASSSAGGPIWNEQFF. DNA for the CDR3: TGTGCCAGCAGCTCGGCGGGGGGGCCTATTTGGAATGAGCAGTTCTTC.

The chain links TRBV19 to TRBJ1-5; maybe TRBD1 (6 bases). V was trimmed by 9 bases and J by 2 bases, leaving 8 bases between them. Germline assignment: CDR1 LNHDA and CDR2 SQIVND (reference sequence). The CDR3 is 12 amino acids. The CDR3 DNA reads TGTGCCAGCGAGGGGGGCAATCAGCCCCAGCATTTT. Amino acids: CASEGGNQPQHF.

The CDR3 sequence is CASSPGDSRSQPQHF. CDR3 DNA sequence: TGTGCCAGCTCACCGGGGGACAGTAGGTCTCAGCCCCAGCATTTT. This chain uses TRBV18 with TRBJ1-5; 7 bases line up with TRBD1. CDR1 and CDR2 (germline): KGHSH, LQKENI. This CDR3 has 15 residues. With 3 bases clipped from V and 6 bases from J, the junction kept 8 bases outside the gene matches.

The V gene is TRBV11-2, the J gene TRBJ2-2; TRBD2 matches at 7 bases. The germline V gene encodes CDR1 SGHAT and CDR2 FQNNGV. V gave up 4 bases and J gave up 1 base; unmatched junction bases: 6. CDR3 size: 16 residues. The CDR3 DNA sequence: TGTGCCAGCAGCTCTGGGAGGGGTCTGAACACCGGGGAGCTGTTTTTT. Translation: CASSSGRGLNTGELFF.

This chain's CDR3 is CASSRRTGGFLDTQYF. CDR3 sequence (DNA): TGTGCCAGCAGCCGAAGGACAGGGGGATTTCTGGATACGCAGTATTTT. The chain links TRBV7-8 to TRBJ2-3; 10 positions match TRBD1. CDR1 is SGHVS and CDR2 is FQNEAQ in the germline V gene. V lost 5 bases to trimming and J lost 6 bases; unmatched junction nucleotides: 11. The CDR3 spans 16 residues. Filled out from reference TRBV7-8 and TRBJ2-3, the complete variable domain reads GAGVSQSPRYKVAKRGQDVALRCDPISGHVSLFWYQQALGQGPEFLTYFQNEAQLDKSGLPSDRFFAERPEGSVSTLKIQRTQQEDSAVYLCASSRRTGGFLDTQYFGPGTRLTVL.

The gene calls are TRBV19 and TRBJ1-5; 8 bases are shared with TRBD1. From germline, CDR1 is LNHDA and CDR2 SQIVND (reference sequence). The CDR3 spans 14 residues. With V trimmed by 2 bases and J by 7 bases, 4 bases remained unmatched. CDR3 region: CASSITGGGQPQHF. CDR3 DNA sequence: TGTGCCAGTAGTATAACAGGGGGGGGACAGCCCCAGCATTTT.

The chain employs TRBV27 and TRBJ2-2, with D perhaps matching TRBD1 (5 bases). The CDR3 runs to 15 residues. With 4 bases removed from V and 0 bases from J, the gap between germline ends came to 9 bases. Germline loops: CDR1 MNHEY, CDR2 SMNVEV (reference sequence). For the CDR3, the DNA is TGTGCCAGCAGTTCCTCAGGGACGAACACCGGGGAGCTGTTTTTT. It codes for CASSSSGTNTGELFF.

V gene TRBV6-6 combines with J gene TRBJ1-2; the match to TRBD1 covers 7 bases. CDR1 is MNHNY, CDR2 SVGAGI, per germline (reference sequence). The CDR3 runs 14 residues. Trimming took 0 bases from V and 8 from J; bases not matched to a gene: 6. This CDR3 reads CASSYSEGAGGYTF. The CDR3 DNA follows: TGTGCCAGCAGTTACTCGGAGGGGGCAGGGGGCTACACCTTC.

This rearrangement joins TRBV7-9 to TRBJ2-2, with 7 bases identical to TRBD1. The CDR3 spans 15 residues. Per germline, CDR1 SEHNR and CDR2 FQNEAQ (reference sequence). Trimming removed 1 base from V and 7 bases from J; junction bases left unmatched: 6. In DNA form, the CDR3 reads TGTGCCAGCAGCTTAGTGACAGGGTACGACGGGGAGCTGTTTTTT. Its translation is CASSLVTGYDGELFF.

The rearrangement links TRBV7-9 to TRBJ2-7; 9 nucleotides align to TRBD2. V trimming: 6 bases; J trimming: 5 bases; junction bases outside the gene matches: 8. This CDR3 comprises 14 residues. The germline CDR1 and CDR2 sequences are SEHNR and FQNEAQ (reference sequence). This CDR3 reads CASSQPGLAHEQYF. The CDR3, as DNA: TGTGCCAGCAGTCAGCCGGGACTAGCTCACGAGCAGTACTTC. Using reference TRBV7-9 and TRBJ2-7 for the parts outside the CDR3, the full variable domain is DTGVSQNPRHKITKRGQNVTFRCDPISEHNRLYWYRQTLGQGPEFLTYFQNEAQLEKSRLLSDRFSAERPKGSFSTLEIQRTEQGDSAMYLCASSQPGLAHEQYFGPGTRLTVT.

This chain connects TRBV28 to TRBJ1-3, with TRBD1 matching 8 bases. Trimming took 4 bases from V and 2 from J; bases not matched to a gene: 10. The CDR3 has 17 residues. The germline gives CDR1 MDHEN, CDR2 SYDVKM. This CDR3 reads CASSYTYRGDPGNTIYF. Here the CDR3 DNA reads TGTGCCAGCAGTTATACATACAGGGGGGACCCTGGAAACACCATATATTTT.

The chain uses TRBV6-5 and TRBJ2-2; TRBD2 is a possible D gene (7 bases). CDR1 is MNHEY and CDR2 is SVGAGI in the germline V gene. The CDR3 is 16 amino acids. Trimming stripped 0 bases from V and 4 bases from J, with 12 bases between. For the CDR3, the DNA is TGTGCCAGCAGTTACTCGAAAGGGGGGGCCACCGGGGAGCTGTTTTTT. It codes for CASSYSKGGATGELFF.

The rearrangement joins TRBV19 to TRBJ2-7, with D possibly being TRBD2 (6 bases). The V end was cut by 6 bases, the J end by 3 bases, with 15 bases between. The germline gives CDR1 LNHDA, CDR2 SQIVND (reference sequence). CDR3 size: 14 residues. CDR3 sequence: CASSRGSGLYEQYF. CDR3 DNA: TGTGCCAGTAGCCGGGGGTCGGGGCTCTACGAGCAGTACTTC.

The chain recombines TRBV6-6 with TRBJ1-1; 8 bases fit TRBD1. V dropped 4 bases and J dropped 6; count of bases not matched to a gene: 1. Germline V gene lookup returns CDR1 MNHNY and CDR2 SVGAGI (reference sequence). This CDR3 region has 12 residues. CDR3: CASSFRGPEAFF. The CDR3 DNA reads as TGTGCCAGCAGTTTCAGGGGGCCTGAAGCTTTCTTT.

The chain is built from TRBV27 and TRBJ1-2; possible D gene TRBD1, 5 bases. V gave up 2 bases and J gave up 5 bases, with 6 bases separating them. The germline gives CDR1 MNHEY, CDR2 SMNVEV (reference sequence). CDR3 length equals 12 residues. The CDR3 protein is CASSLRGYGYTF. The DNA for the CDR3 is TGTGCCAGCAGTTTACGGGGGTATGGCTACACCTTC.

The rearrangement links TRBV11-2 to TRBJ2-7; D may be TRBD2 (5 bases). Germline V CDR1 and CDR2: SGHAT, FQNNGV. The CDR3 has 15 residues. Trimming stripped 5 bases from V and 0 bases from J, with 14 bases between. CDR3 amino acids: CASSPLLRASYEQYF. In nucleotides, the CDR3 is TGTGCCAGCAGCCCGTTATTGAGGGCCTCCTACGAGCAGTACTTC.

V is TRBV4-1 and J is TRBJ2-3; D perhaps matches TRBD1 (6 bases). The CDR3 totals 14 residues. The germline V gene has CDR1 MGHRA and CDR2 YSYEKL. V lost 0 bases and J 5 bases, leaving 9 bases between the germline ends. The CDR3 reads CASSQDQGRDTQYF. CDR3 DNA sequence: TGCGCCAGCAGCCAAGATCAGGGGCGAGATACGCAGTATTTT.

The genes are TRBV27 and TRBJ1-3; 7 bases are shared with TRBD1. The CDR3 spans 14 residues. V was pared by 6 bases and J by 2 bases, with 4 bases of the junction left unmatched. Germline V gene sequence: CDR1 MNHEY, CDR2 SMNVEV (reference sequence). The CDR3 DNA reads TGTGCCAGCAGACTGACAGGGACTGGAAACACCATATATTTT. Protein sequence: CASRLTGTGNTIYF.

This sequence joins TRBV25-1 and TRBJ2-1, with D possibly matching TRBD2 (5 bases). The CDR3 has 15 residues. Deletions cut 0 bases from V and 5 bases from J, with 11 bases between. Germline CDR1 reads MGHDK; CDR2 reads SYGVNS. CDR3 sequence (DNA): TGTGCCAGCAGTGAATATTATGGGAGTAACAATGAGCAGTTCTTC. It translates to CASSEYYGSNNEQFF.

This rearrangement joins TRBV7-7 to TRBJ2-1, with 7 bases lining up with TRBD2. CDR1 is SSHAT and CDR2 is FNYEAQ in the germline V gene (reference sequence). V shed 3 bases and J 3 bases; nucleotides not matched to a gene: 5. CDR3 size: 15 residues. As DNA, the CDR3 is TGTGCCAGCAGCTTGTCGGGAGGAGGCTACAATGAGCAGTTCTTC. Its translation: CASSLSGGGYNEQFF.

The chain couples TRBV6-5 to TRBJ2-1; 11 bases align to TRBD2. Germline trimming cut 4 bases from V and 8 bases from J; bases unmatched to any gene: 7. In germline, CDR1 is MNHEY, CDR2 SVGAGI. The CDR3 covers 15 residues. CDR3 in DNA: TGTGCCAGCAGTTTCACTAGCGGGAGAGGGGATGAGCAGTTCTTC. This translates into CASSFTSGRGDEQFF.

V gene TRBV6-5 combines with J gene TRBJ2-7; D is possibly TRBD1 (5 bases). V was clipped by 8 bases and J by 6 bases, with 20 bases between them. CDR3 length: 14 amino acids. From germline, CDR1 is MNHEY and CDR2 SVGAGI. The CDR3, as DNA: TGTGCCAGCGCCCGATGGACAAGATCGGCCGAGCAGTACTTC. This gives the protein CASARWTRSAEQYF.

The chain carries TRBV6-1 and TRBJ1-2; the D is unclear. Germline CDR1 reads MNHNS; CDR2 reads SASEGT. Trimming stripped 6 bases from V and 5 bases from J, with 7 bases between. The CDR3 extends over 11 amino acids. This CDR3 reads CASSPFYGYTF. As DNA, the CDR3 is TGTGCCAGCAGCCCCTTTTATGGCTACACCTTC.

The chain recombines TRBV10-3 with TRBJ2-3; no clear D gene. Trimming shortened V by 3 bases and J by 4 bases, and 8 bases separated the two germline ends. The germline gives CDR1 ENHRY, CDR2 SYGVKD. The CDR3 totals 13 residues. The CDR3 DNA reads TGTGCCATCAGTGACCCTGGCCCAGATACGCAGTATTTT. Its translation is CAISDPGPDTQYF.